One sample yielded the 13 T cell receptor beta chains listed below, sequenced in a study of monozygotic twins with inflammatory bowel disease (dated by TCRdb to the late 2010s). Preparation of the library involved 5' RACE. Instrument used: Illumina HiSeq 2500. With the reads reprocessed by TCRdb, a single entry stands for each CDR3 protein sequence and no DNA is reported. The table for this sample lists a few hundred thousand distinct CDR3 sequences. Around 1.5% of the sample lies in the top ten. The source material was blood. The receptors here all came from a human donor with ulcerative colitis or Crohn's disease, or a healthy co-twin of an affected twin (not recorded which).

This sequence joins TRBV7-2 and TRBJ2-1. CDR3 size: 13 residues. Germline V gene lookup returns CDR1 SGHTA and CDR2 FQGNSA. CDR3 sequence reads: CASSLLQGSEQFF.

This chain connects TRBV5-4 to TRBJ2-1. The CDR3 runs 12 residues. Germline V gene lookup returns CDR1 SGHNT and CDR2 YYREEE (reference sequence). CDR3: CASSLGRNEQFF.

V usage is TRBV7-2 and J usage is TRBJ2-1; no DNA is available, so the TRBD1 call from TCRdb remains unchecked. This CDR3 has 12 residues. Germline V lookup: CDR1 SGHTA, CDR2 FQGNSA. The CDR3 loop reads CASSGSPREQFF.

V is TRBV18 and J is TRBJ1-5. CDR1 and CDR2 (germline): KGHSH, LQKENI. This CDR3 is 13 amino acids long. The CDR3 here is CASSPQEDQPQHF.

The rearrangement uses TRBV28 and TRBJ2-3. Germline loops: CDR1 MDHEN, CDR2 SYDVKM. This CDR3 comprises 12 residues. The CDR3 reads CASSFGRYTQYF. Full variable domain (remainder filled in from reference TRBV28 and TRBJ2-3): DVKVTQSSRYLVKRTGEKVFLECVQDMDHENMFWYRQDPGLGLRLIYFSYDVKMKEKGDIPEGYSVSREKKERFSLILESASTNQTSMYLCASSFGRYTQYFGPGTRLTVL.

The gene calls are TRBV25-1 and TRBJ2-2; TCRdb proposes TRBD1, but this gene call is untestable without DNA. From germline, CDR1 is MGHDK and CDR2 SYGVNS. This CDR3 is 17 amino acids long. This CDR3 is CASSETGGARDTGELFF.

The CDR3 loop reads CASSPGPFREYGYTF. The V call is TRBV7-2, the J call TRBJ1-2; TCRdb selects TRBD1, and the lack of DNA leaves this call unchecked. The CDR3 loop spans 15 amino acids. From germline, CDR1 is SGHTA and CDR2 FQGNSA.

V is TRBV18 and J is TRBJ2-2; as DNA is missing, the TRBD2 call by TCRdb cannot be tested. CDR3 length: 15 amino acids. Per germline, CDR1 KGHSH and CDR2 LQKENI. The CDR3 spells CASSPREPTTGELFF.

The chain couples TRBV29-1 to TRBJ2-7; TCRdb proposes TRBD2, but this gene call is untestable without DNA. The CDR3 spans 14 residues. The germline V gene encodes CDR1 SQVTM and CDR2 ANQGSEA. The CDR3 loop is CSVLGLPSSYEQYF.

Its frequency marks this clonotype as medium-sized. This chain uses TRBV12-3 or TRBV12-4 with TRBJ1-1; the D call of TRBD1 rests on TCRdb alone, since no DNA is present to check it. This CDR3 region has 17 residues. Here the CDR3 reads CATRLSGTGGAMAEAFF.

The rearrangement links TRBV12-3 or TRBV12-4 to TRBJ2-2; TCRdb returns TRBD1, unconfirmable since there is no DNA. This CDR3 has 17 amino acids. The CDR3 sequence: CASSLDMGRVNTGELFF.

V and J are TRBV12-3 or TRBV12-4 and TRBJ2-3; TCRdb's D call of TRBD2 is untestable without DNA. The CDR3 consists of 15 residues. CDR3 amino acids: CASSLALAGVDTQYF.

This chain joins TRBV7-8 and TRBJ2-4. From germline, CDR1 is SGHVS and CDR2 FQNEAQ. The CDR3 is 16 amino acids. This CDR3 is CASSFSRVLRGNIQYF.